This T cell receptor (beta chain) was identified during a study of T cell responses to AZD1222 COVID-19 vaccine. Overall study findings and caveats: White British ancestry dominated among donors, who included more females, and clonal diversity was possibly underestimated. There were repertoire samples only from the period after the peak T cell response. Spike as a whole was targeted by vaccine-associated CD4 TCRs, dominant at 160-218 and 743-854.

Generated by immunoSEQ multiplex PCR, the TCRdb table keeps only in-frame clones and is missing some. The table has under 140,000 clones, roughly nine tenths seen once. This CDR3 has 16 residues. The ends were cut back, 4 bases at V and 7 bases at J, with 22 bases in the middle. CDR1 is SGHDN and CDR2 is FVKESK in the germline V gene. On this clone itself: Its target is not known.

J is TRBJ1-2 and V is TRBV14; unclear D gene. Sequenced here: peripheral blood, sampled on day 0 of AZD1222 vaccination. The sequence derives from an adult in good health. CDR3 nucleotide sequence: TGTGCCAGCAGCCTCCGGGGTCTATCTTTGTCACTTGGCTACACCTTC. This codes for CASSLRGLSLSLGYTF.